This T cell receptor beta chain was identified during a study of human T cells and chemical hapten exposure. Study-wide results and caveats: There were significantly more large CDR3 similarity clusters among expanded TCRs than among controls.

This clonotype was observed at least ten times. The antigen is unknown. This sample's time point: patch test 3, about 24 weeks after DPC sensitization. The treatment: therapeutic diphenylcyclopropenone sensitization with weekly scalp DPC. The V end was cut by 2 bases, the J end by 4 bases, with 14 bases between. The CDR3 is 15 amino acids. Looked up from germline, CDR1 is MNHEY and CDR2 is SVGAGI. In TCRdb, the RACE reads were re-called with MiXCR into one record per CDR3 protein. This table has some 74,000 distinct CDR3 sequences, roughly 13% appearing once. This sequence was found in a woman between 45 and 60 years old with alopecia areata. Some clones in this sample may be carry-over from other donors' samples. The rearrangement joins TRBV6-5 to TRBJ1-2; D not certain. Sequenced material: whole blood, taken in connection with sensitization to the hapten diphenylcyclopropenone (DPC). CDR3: CASSYALSTGYGYTF. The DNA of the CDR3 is TGTGCCAGCAGTTACGCCCTTTCGACTGGCTATGGCTACACCTTC.